The T cell receptor beta chain under discussion was sequenced for a study of Ad26.COV2.S vaccination and SARS-CoV-2 variants. In the study overall: Enrolled in COV1001, the donor was in the Ad26.COV2.S trial arm, which received the vaccine. In the study, Ad26.COV2.S was injected intramuscularly once, or twice 56 days apart.

The protocol was immunoSEQ multiplex PCR, while the TCRdb copy is restricted to in-frame clones and leaves out a portion. The data hold hundreds of thousands of clones, with about 89% observed a single time. The CDR3 consists of 18 residues. With V trimmed by 5 bases and J by 3 bases, 16 bases remained unmatched. The germline V gene encodes CDR1 SGHVS and CDR2 FQNEAQ. Noted treatment: about 20 received Ad26.COV2.S at low or high dose, single or two shots; a few received placebo; per-sample allocation not given. Specimen acquisition occurred on day 63 following the initial vaccine or placebo injection.

Specimen: peripheral blood, collected in a trial of Ad26.COV2.S vaccine versus placebo. The chain has TRBV7-8 and TRBJ2-7, with 10 bases fitting TRBD2. This receptor was taken from a person between 18 and 65 years old who received the Ad26.COV2.S COVID-19 vaccine or a placebo. Here the CDR3 DNA reads TGTGCCAGCAGCCCTCGGGGGGGAGGACTAGCGGACCACTACGAGCAGTACTTC. Protein sequence: CASSPRGGGLADHYEQYF.